These 8 T cell receptor beta chains share one sample of origin, sequenced in a study of blood T cell repertoires in COVID-19. The data were produced by immunoSEQ multiplex PCR, yet TCRdb's version contains in-frame clones alone and is incomplete. This table holds under 130,000 clones, around 76% found once. Sample: peripheral blood. These receptors were taken from an older woman with acute or convalescent COVID-19.

The chain combines TRBV10-3 with TRBJ2-3, with 11 bases lining up with TRBD2. This CDR3 is 13 amino acids long. V lost 10 bases and J lost 4; bases outside the gene matches: 4. Per germline, CDR1 ENHRY and CDR2 SYGVKD. The CDR3 region is CATGLAGADTQYF. The CDR3 DNA sequence: TGTGCCACCGGACTAGCGGGCGCAGATACGCAGTATTTT.

The rearrangement uses TRBV5-1 and TRBJ2-3; 8 bases fit TRBD2. V trimming: 0 bases; J trimming: 0 bases; junction bases outside the gene matches: 9. CDR1 and CDR2 (germline): SGHRS, YFSETQ. This CDR3 contains 18 residues. The CDR3 loop is CASSLARGGRSSTDTQYF. The CDR3 nucleotides read TGCGCCAGCAGCTTGGCCCGGGGGGGCAGATCCAGCACAGATACGCAGTATTTT.

The chain links TRBV6-2 or TRBV6-3 to TRBJ2-4, with 8 nucleotides matching TRBD1. J lost 15 bases, V lost 5 bases, and 21 bases had no gene match. Germline CDR1 is MNHEY and CDR2 is SVGEGT. The CDR3 runs 16 residues. The CDR3: CASSLGQGLPGSLGYF. In DNA form, the CDR3 reads TGTGCCAGCAGTCTCGGACAGGGCCTTCCGGGGAGTCTAGGGTACTTC.

The chain is built from TRBV20-1 and TRBJ1-1; the match to TRBD1 covers 9 bases. The trim removed 6 bases at V and 6 bases at J, leaving 14 bases unmatched. The CDR3 is 15 residues long. Germline loops: CDR1 DFQATT, CDR2 SNEGSKA (reference sequence). CDR3 protein: CSASKLGQGFSEAFF. DNA of the CDR3: TGCAGTGCGAGTAAGCTGGGACAGGGATTTTCTGAAGCTTTCTTT.

This clone was seen a few times. This chain uses TRBV12-5 with TRBJ2-2; TRBD1 matches at 8 bases. Germline trimming cut 6 bases from V and 4 bases from J; bases unmatched to any gene: 1. The CDR3 contains 13 residues. CDR1 is LGHNT, CDR2 FRNRAP, per germline. This chain's CDR3 is CASGTGATGELFF. The CDR3 region has the DNA TGTGCTAGTGGGACAGGGGCCACCGGGGAGCTGTTTTTT.

Concerning this clone itself: Other nucleotide sequences in the sample specify the same CDR3. V is TRBV20-1 and J is TRBJ1-4; D remains ambiguous. The V gene lost 3 bases and the J gene lost 8 bases, with 7 bases spanning the gap. Looked up from germline, CDR1 is DFQATT and CDR2 is SNEGSKA (reference sequence). This CDR3 spans 11 amino acids. Here the CDR3 reads CSASSGEKLFF. CDR3 nucleotide sequence: TGCAGTGCTAGTTCGGGAGAAAAACTGTTTTTT.

The V gene is TRBV27, the J gene TRBJ2-1; unclear D gene. Per germline, CDR1 MNHEY and CDR2 SMNVEV (reference sequence). The CDR3 covers 15 residues. The V and J ends lost 3 bases and 3 bases respectively, with 12 bases between them. DNA for the CDR3: TGTGCCAGCAGTTTTGGGCCCCCAGGCTACAATGAGCAGTTCTTC. This gives the protein CASSFGPPGYNEQFF.

This CDR3 is CSASREDEQFF. The CDR3, as DNA: TGCAGCGCGAGCAGGGAGGATGAGCAGTTCTTC. The gene calls are TRBV29-1 and TRBJ2-1; tentatively, D is TRBD2 (6 bases). The CDR3 extends over 11 amino acids. Germline assignment: CDR1 SQVTM and CDR2 ANQGSEA. Between the trimmed V and J ends, which lost 7 bases and 8 bases, there was a span of 12 bases.